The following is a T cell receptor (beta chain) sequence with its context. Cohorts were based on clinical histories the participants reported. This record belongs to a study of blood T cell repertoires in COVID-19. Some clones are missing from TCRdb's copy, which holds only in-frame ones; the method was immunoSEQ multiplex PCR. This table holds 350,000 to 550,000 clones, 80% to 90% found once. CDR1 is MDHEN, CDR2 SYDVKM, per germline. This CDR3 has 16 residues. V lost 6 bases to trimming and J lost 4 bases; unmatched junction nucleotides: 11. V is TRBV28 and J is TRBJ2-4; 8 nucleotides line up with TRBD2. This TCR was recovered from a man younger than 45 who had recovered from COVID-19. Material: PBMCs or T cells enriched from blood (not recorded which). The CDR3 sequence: CASSPSGSRGKNIQYF. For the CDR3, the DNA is TGTGCCAGCAGCCCCAGCGGGAGTAGAGGGAAAAACATTCAGTACTTC.